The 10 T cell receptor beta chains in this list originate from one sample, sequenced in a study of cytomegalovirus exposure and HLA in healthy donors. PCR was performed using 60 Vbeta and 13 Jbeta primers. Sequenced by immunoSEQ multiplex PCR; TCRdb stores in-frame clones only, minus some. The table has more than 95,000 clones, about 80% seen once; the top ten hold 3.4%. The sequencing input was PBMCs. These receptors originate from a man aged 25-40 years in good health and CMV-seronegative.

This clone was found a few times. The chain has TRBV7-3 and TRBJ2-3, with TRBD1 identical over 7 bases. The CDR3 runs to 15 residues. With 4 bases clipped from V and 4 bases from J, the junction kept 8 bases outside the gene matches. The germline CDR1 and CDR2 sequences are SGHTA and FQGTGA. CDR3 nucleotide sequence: TGTGCCAGCAGCTCTACAGGGGCAGCAGCAGATACGCAGTATTTT. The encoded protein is CASSSTGAAADTQYF.

CDR3 nucleotides: TGCGCCAGCAGTGAAGCTTCCGGGACTAGCGGGGGCGAGCAGTACTTC. Protein sequence: CASSEASGTSGGEQYF. The genes are TRBV10-2 and TRBJ2-7; TRBD2 matches 14 bases. Germline V gene lookup returns CDR1 WSHSY and CDR2 SAAADI. The trim removed 3 bases at V and 6 bases at J, leaving 7 bases unmatched. The length of the CDR3 is 16 residues.

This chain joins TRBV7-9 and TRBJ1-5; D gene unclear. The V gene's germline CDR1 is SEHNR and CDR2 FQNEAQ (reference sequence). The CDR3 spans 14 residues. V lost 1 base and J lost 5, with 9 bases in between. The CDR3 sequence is CASSLGETHQPQHF. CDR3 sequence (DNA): TGTGCCAGCAGCTTAGGGGAGACCCATCAGCCCCAGCATTTT. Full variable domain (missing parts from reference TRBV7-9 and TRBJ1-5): DTGVSQNPRHKITKRGQNVTFRCDPISEHNRLYWYRQTLGQGPEFLTYFQNEAQLEKSRLLSDRFSAERPKGSFSTLEIQRTEQGDSAMYLCASSLGETHQPQHFGDGTRLSIL.

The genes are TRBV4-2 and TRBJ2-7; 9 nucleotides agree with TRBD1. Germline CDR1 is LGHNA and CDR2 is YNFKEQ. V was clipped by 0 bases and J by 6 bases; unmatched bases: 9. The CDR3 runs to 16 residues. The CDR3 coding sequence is TGTGCCAGCAGCCAAGAGGCGGGGACAGGGTTATTCGAGCAGTACTTC. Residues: CASSQEAGTGLFEQYF.

CDR3 region: CASSPLRGSNTGELFF. The CDR3 region has the DNA TGTGCCAGCAGCCCCCTAAGAGGGTCGAACACCGGGGAGCTGTTTTTT. The rearrangement links TRBV7-9 to TRBJ2-2; weak D call: TRBD2 (5 bases). V lost 5 bases to trimming and J lost 0 bases, with 13 bases between them. CDR1 and CDR2 from the germline V gene are SEHNR and FQNEAQ (reference sequence). The CDR3 totals 16 residues.

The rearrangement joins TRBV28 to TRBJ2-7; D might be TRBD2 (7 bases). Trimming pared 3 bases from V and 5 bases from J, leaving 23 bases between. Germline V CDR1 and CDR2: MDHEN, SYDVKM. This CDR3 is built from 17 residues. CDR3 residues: CASSLGGWGPPYHEQYF. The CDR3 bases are TGTGCCAGCAGTTTGGGGGGGTGGGGGCCCCCATACCACGAGCAGTACTTC.

CDR3 region: CAGSGTHAYEQYF. DNA for the CDR3: TGTGCCGGCTCCGGGACACACGCCTACGAGCAGTACTTC. The J gene is TRBJ2-7, the V gene TRBV27; a possible D gene is TRBD1 (6 bases). CDR3 length equals 13 residues. Germline CDR1 and CDR2: MNHEY and SMNVEV (reference sequence). Between the trimmed V and J ends, which lost 11 bases and 2 bases, there was a span of 16 bases.

CDR3 DNA sequence: TGTGCCAGCAGCGTAGCGGCCGTTGGAGCCTACGAGCAGTACTTC. Translation: CASSVAAVGAYEQYF. The chain links TRBV9 to TRBJ2-7; no reliable D call. V gave up 0 bases and J gave up 2 bases, with 12 bases separating them. The length of the CDR3 is 15 residues. Germline V lookup: CDR1 SGDLS, CDR2 YYNGEE.

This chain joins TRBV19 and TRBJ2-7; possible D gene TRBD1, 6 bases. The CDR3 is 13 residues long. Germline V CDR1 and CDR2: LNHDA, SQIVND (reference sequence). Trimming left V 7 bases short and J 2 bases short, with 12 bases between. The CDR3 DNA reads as TGTGCCAGTACTCCAGGGGACACCTACGAGCAGTACTTC. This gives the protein CASTPGDTYEQYF.

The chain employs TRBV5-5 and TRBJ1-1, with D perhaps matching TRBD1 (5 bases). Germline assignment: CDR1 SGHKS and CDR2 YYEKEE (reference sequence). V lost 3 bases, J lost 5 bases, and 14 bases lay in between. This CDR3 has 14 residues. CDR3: CASSSRPGSTEAFF. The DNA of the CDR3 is TGTGCCAGCAGCTCCCGACCAGGGTCGACTGAAGCTTTCTTT.